Sequencing of this T cell receptor beta chain was carried out in a study of T cell repertoires in ileal Crohn's disease. Some clones are missing from TCRdb's copy, which holds only in-frame ones; the method was immunoSEQ multiplex PCR. Here the sample spans 4,000 to 6,000 clones, approximately 80% being singletons. The V and J ends lost 5 bases and 3 bases, in that order; junction bases with no gene match: 5. This CDR3 has 16 residues. Germline lookup yields CDR1 SNHLY and CDR2 FYNNEI. Sequencing used ileal tissue. The chain couples TRBV2 to TRBJ2-2, with 11 bases fitting TRBD2. The TCR was taken from an adult with Crohn's disease. The CDR3, as DNA: TGTGCCAGCAGTCCCCTAGCGGGGGGTTACACCGGGGAGCTGTTTTTT. Amino acids: CASSPLAGGYTGELFF.